The subject of this entry is one T cell receptor (beta chain). Only a few counts were recorded for this clone. Its antigen is currently not known. As a mouse receptor, it takes its gene names and germline sequences from the mouse. The read ends 4 residues shy of where the CDR3 ends; the end is completed using the germline J gene. The library relied on the immunoSEQ multiplex PCR assay. To provide template for TCR sequencing, every sample had RNA extracted and reverse transcribed into cDNA. SuperScript III was used to make first-strand cDNA, primed with a 2:1 mix of oligo-dT and random hexamers. A synthetic immune receptor repertoire was used to measure amplification bias, and any remaining bias was corrected computationally. Libraries were sequenced on Illumina HiSeq with 60 bp reads covering the CDR3, read from J toward V. As for how the authors treated the data: Raw reads were preprocessed to remove errors, and CDR3 was defined by IMGT conventions from the conserved cysteine to phenylalanine. Clonality was calculated as 1 minus Shannon entropy normalized by log2 of the number of productive unique TCRs. Scalp TCRbeta sequences were cross-referenced with sorted blood CD4 and CD8 repertoires so that the CD4 or CD8 identity of scalp clones could be inferred. TCRdb carries this immuneACCESS record with in-frame sequences only. Its versions omit some clonotypes, under half of them owing to an unresolved V gene in the studies checked, with the rest unexplained. That table furnishes V, J and clone size, whereas the DNA furnished D and trimming. The table for this sample lists some 120,000 clones, none of them counted only once. The ten largest clones take up about 20% of the sample.

CDR1 and CDR2 were assigned from the germline V gene (reference sequence) as NSQYPW and LRSPGD. The germline ends are 13 bases apart after V is trimmed by 2 bases and J by 0 bases. The CDR3 starts with the cysteine, ends with the phenylalanine, and has 17 residues. The DNA shown is the part of the CDR3 that was read: 39 bases, in frame from base 1. The sample belongs to a study of CD8+ T cells in alopecia areata (dated by TCRdb to 2017 to 2018). In terms of the full investigation: Skin from C3H/HeJ donors aged roughly 6-13 months with spontaneous alopecia was grafted onto female C3H/HeJ recipients aged about 7-10 weeks. RNA was obtained with the PAXgene miRNA kit for fixed scalp, the miRNeasy kit for PBMCs, and the RNeasy kit for mouse skin. Scalp clonality was compared among normal scalp (n=4), patchy alopecia areata scalp (n=8), and alopecia totalis/universalis scalp (n=8). In both human patients and the C3H/HeJ mouse model, the study applied high-throughput TCRbeta sequencing to look at T cell clonal expansion in alopecia areata. Scalp tissue and sorted CD4+ and CD8+ peripheral blood T cells from patchy and totalis/universalis alopecia areata patients and from healthy controls were covered by human TCRbeta sequencing. Amplification of TCRbeta CDR3 regions was done by immunoSEQ multiplex PCR using 35 Vbeta forward primers and 13 Jbeta reverse primers.

Results the study describes overall, beyond this receptor: Resident alphabeta T cells in normal human skin are also sequenced, complicating scalp TCR repertoire analysis, unlike mouse skin dominated by gammadelta T cells. Higher clonality and more expanded CD8+ clones were observed in lesional scalp than in normal scalp, particularly in alopecia totalis/universalis, a finding suggestive of antigenic drive. Shared TCR sequences between patients were less evident than in mice, which may be partly attributable to HLA diversity in the patient population.

The chain joins TRBV1 to TRBJ1-4; TRBD1 is a weak D gene call, 6 bases matching. This receptor was identified in a C3H/HeJ mouse with alopecia areata. The MHC haplotype found in this strain is H2-k. Sequencing was carried out using lesional skin. The encoded CDR3 is CTCSANPGQISNERLFF. The sequenced part of the CDR3 DNA is TGCACCTGCAGTGCAAATCCGGGACAAATTTCCAACGAA.